This T cell receptor (beta chain) came from a study of human T cells and chemical hapten exposure. Study-wide context: Patients had diphenylcyclopropenone applied to the scalp weekly throughout the roughly 23-week study. After 6 days, upper back 0.01% DPC patch tests were scored. Overall study findings and caveats: Since the donors had alopecia, their immune response may not be the same as that of healthy people.

TCRdb ran MiXCR on the RACE reads and lists one entry per CDR3 protein. The data show roughly 120,000 distinct CDR3 sequences, about an eighth seen once. V lost 5 bases, J lost 5 bases, and 15 bases lay in between. CDR1 is SEHNR and CDR2 is FQNEAQ in the germline V gene (reference sequence). CDR3 length equals 14 residues. Time point here: patch test 1, 2 weeks after DPC sensitization. The treatment: therapeutic diphenylcyclopropenone sensitization with weekly scalp DPC. Venepuncture was done earlier than the placement of each patch test. Turning to this clonotype: Its specificity is not known.

The sequence was obtained from a man between 18 and 35 years old with alopecia areata. Some clones in this sample may be carry-over from other donors' samples. This sequence joins TRBV7-9 and TRBJ2-5; D unclear. The sample here was whole blood, taken in connection with sensitization to the hapten diphenylcyclopropenone (DPC). In DNA form, the CDR3 reads TGTGCCAGCAGCCCCCGCCTCGTACCGGAGACCCAGTACTTC. This sequence encodes CASSPRLVPETQYF.